This TCR beta chain was captured by sequencing in a study of T-cell reconstitution after alpha-beta-depleted transplantation in children. There are a few counts of this clonotype. Its antigen is unknown. The library targeted TCRbeta and was prepared with unique molecular identifiers. TCRdb analysed the PCR reads with MiXCR anew, one entry per CDR3 protein. The sample shows around 200,000 distinct CDR3 sequences, approximately 15% of them seen only once. Study-level points and caveats: Reportedly, only several hundred clones from non-depleted graft cells drove alpha-beta T-cell counts at about two months. For some patients, TCRbeta diversity was high at day 60 because of recipient T cells and thymic progenitors that survived. Counts and diversity of T cells one year after transplant came mostly from newly produced T cells.

The sample consisted of PBMCs, mostly from graft donor cells, taken 360 days after TCRalphabeta/CD19-depleted stem cell transplant. This clonotype was obtained from a male patient between 2 and 10 years old who had a stem cell transplant for acute lymphoblastic leukemia, so the T cells may come from the graft donor.

This CDR3 is CASSSGLAGGPYNEQFF. The CDR3, as DNA: TGTGCCAGCAGCTCGGGACTAGCGGGAGGGCCGTACAATGAGCAGTTCTTC. This chain uses TRBV7-2 with TRBJ2-1, with 16 bases fitting TRBD2. With V trimmed by 4 bases and J by 4 bases, 4 bases remained unmatched. The CDR3 contains 17 residues. Germline V gene data show CDR1 as SGHTA and CDR2 as FQGNSA.